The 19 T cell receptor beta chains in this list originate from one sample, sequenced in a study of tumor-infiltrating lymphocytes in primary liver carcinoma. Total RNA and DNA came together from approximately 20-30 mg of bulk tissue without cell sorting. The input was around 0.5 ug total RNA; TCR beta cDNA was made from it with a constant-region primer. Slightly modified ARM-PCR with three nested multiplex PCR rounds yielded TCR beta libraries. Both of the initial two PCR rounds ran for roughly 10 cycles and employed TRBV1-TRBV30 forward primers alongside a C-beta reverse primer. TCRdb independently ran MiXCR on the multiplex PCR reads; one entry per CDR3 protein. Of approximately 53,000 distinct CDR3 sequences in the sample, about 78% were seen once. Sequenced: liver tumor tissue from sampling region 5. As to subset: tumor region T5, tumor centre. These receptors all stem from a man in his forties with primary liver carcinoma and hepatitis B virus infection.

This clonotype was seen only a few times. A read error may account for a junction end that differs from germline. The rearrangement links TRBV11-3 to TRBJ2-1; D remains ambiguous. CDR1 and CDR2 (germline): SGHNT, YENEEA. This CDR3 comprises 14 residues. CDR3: CASSSGVSNNEQIF. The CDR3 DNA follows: TGTGCCAGCAGCTCTGGCGTCTCGAACAATGAGCAGATCTTC.

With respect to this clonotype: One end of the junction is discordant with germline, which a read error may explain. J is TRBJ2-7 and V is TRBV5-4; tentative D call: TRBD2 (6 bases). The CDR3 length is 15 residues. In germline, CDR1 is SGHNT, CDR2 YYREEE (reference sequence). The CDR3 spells CASSLGGLRSYEQYF. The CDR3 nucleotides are TGTGCCAGTAGCTTGGGAGGCCTTAGATCCTACGAGCAGTACTTC.

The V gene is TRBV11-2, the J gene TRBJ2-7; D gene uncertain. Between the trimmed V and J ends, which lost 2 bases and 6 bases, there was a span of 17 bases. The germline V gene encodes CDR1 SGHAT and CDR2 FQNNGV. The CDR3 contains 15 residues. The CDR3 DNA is TGTGCCAGCAGCTTAACCCTATCGGGCGCCAGCGAGCAGTACTTC. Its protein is CASSLTLSGASEQYF.

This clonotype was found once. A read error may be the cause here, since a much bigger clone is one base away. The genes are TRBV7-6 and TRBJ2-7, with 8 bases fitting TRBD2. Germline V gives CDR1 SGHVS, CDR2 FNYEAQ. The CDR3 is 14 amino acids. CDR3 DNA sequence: TGTGCCATCAGCTTAGGAGGCGGGGGGACGGAGCAGTACTTC. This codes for CAISLGGGGTEQYF.

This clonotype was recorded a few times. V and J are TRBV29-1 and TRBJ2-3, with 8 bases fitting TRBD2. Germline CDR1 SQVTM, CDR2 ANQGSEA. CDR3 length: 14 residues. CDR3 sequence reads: CISTGAGAADTQYF. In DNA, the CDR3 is TGCATCTCAACGGGAGCGGGGGCAGCAGATACGCAGTATTTT.

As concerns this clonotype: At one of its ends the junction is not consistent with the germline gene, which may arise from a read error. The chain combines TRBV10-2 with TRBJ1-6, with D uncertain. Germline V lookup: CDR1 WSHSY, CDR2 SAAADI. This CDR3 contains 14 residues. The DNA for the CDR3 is TGCGCCAGCAGTGAGTTCACGGTTAATTCAACCCTCCACTTT. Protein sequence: CASSEFTVNSTLHF.

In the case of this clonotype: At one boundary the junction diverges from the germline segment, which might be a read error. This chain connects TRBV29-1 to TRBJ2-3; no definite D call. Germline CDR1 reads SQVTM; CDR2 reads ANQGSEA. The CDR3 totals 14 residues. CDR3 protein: CGVEAGMGTDTQYF. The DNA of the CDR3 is TGCGGCGTTGAAGCCGGAATGGGTACAGATACGCAGTACTTT.

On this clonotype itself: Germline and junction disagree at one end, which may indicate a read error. CDR3 region: CASSQDRLNTGELLF. The CDR3 region has the DNA TGTGCCAGCAGCCAAGATCGGCTGAACACCGGGGAGCTCCTTTTT. The gene calls are TRBV14 and TRBJ2-2, with D perhaps matching TRBD2 (5 bases). Germline V gives CDR1 SGHDN, CDR2 FVKESK. This CDR3 is built from 15 residues.

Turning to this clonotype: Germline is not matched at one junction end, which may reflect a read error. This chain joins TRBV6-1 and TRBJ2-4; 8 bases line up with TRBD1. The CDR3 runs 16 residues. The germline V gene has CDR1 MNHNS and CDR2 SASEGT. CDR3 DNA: TGTGTCAGCAGTGCCACAGGGGGGTTCGATAAAAACATTCAGTACTTC. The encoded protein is CVSSATGGFDKNIQYF.

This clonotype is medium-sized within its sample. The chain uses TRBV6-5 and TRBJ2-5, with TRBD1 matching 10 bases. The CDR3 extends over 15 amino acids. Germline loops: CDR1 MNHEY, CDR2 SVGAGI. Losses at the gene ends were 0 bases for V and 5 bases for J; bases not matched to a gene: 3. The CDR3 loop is CASSYSGQGGETQYF. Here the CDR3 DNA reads TGTGCCAGCAGTTACTCAGGACAGGGGGGGGAGACCCAGTACTTC.

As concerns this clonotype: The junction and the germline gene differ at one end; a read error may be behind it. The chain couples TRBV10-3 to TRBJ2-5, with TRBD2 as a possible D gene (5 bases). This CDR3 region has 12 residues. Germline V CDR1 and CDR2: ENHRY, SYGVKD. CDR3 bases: TGTACCATCAGTGATCAATGGGAGACTCAGTACTTC. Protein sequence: CTISDQWETQYF.

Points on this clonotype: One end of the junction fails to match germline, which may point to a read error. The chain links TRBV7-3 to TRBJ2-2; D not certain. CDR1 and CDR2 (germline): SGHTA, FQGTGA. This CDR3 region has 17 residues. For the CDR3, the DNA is TGTGCCAGCAGCCACGATGAGGCGCTCGCGAACATCGGGGAGCTGTTTTTT. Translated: CASSHDEALANIGELFF.

CDR3 in amino acids: CASSRLRGDTQYF. The CDR3 DNA is TGTGCCAGCTCCCGTCTCAGAGGAGATACGCAGTATTTT. The chain couples TRBV18 to TRBJ2-3; D not resolved. V lost 6 bases to trimming and J lost 5 bases, with 12 bases between them. CDR3 length equals 13 residues. CDR1 and CDR2 (germline): KGHSH, LQKENI. Together with reference TRBV18 and TRBJ2-3, the CDR3 gives the full variable domain: NAGVMQNPRHLVRRRGQEARLRCSPMKGHSHVYWYRQLPEEGLKFMVYLQKENIIDESGMPKERFSAEFPKEGPSILRIQQVVRGDSAAYFCASSRLRGDTQYFGPGTRLTVL.

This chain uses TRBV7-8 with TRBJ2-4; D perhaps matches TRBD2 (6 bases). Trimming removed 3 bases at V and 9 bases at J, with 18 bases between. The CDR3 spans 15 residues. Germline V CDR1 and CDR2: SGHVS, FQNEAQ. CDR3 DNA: TGTGCCAGCAGCTTGGGGATAGAGGGAGGTACCATTCAGTACTTC. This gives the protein CASSLGIEGGTIQYF.

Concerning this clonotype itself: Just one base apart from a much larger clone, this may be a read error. The CDR3 nucleotides read TGTGCCATCAGTAAGGAGTATATAGATACGCAGTATTTT. Protein product: CAISKEYIDTQYF. This chain links TRBV2 with TRBJ2-3, with D hard to call. CDR1 and CDR2 (germline): SNHLY, FYNNEI. The CDR3 has 13 amino acids.

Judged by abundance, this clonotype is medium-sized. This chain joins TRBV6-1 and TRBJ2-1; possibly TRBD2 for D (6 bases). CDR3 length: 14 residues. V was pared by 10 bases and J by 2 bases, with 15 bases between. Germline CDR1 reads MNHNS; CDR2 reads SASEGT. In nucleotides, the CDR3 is TGTGCCACCTCGGCGGGGCCGGCCTACAATGAGCAGTTCTTC. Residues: CATSAGPAYNEQFF.

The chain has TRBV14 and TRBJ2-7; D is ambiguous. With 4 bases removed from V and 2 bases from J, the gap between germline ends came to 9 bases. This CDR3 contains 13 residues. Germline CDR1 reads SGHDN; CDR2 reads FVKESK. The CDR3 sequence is CASSRIGTYEQYF. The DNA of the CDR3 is TGTGCCAGCAGCCGTATAGGAACCTACGAGCAGTACTTC.

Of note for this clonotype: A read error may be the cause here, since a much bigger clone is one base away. CDR3: CASSLRGIKNIQYF. As DNA, the CDR3 is TGTGCCAGCTCCCTCAGGGGAATCAAAAACATTCAGTACTTC. The genes are TRBV18 and TRBJ2-4; a possible D gene is TRBD1 (6 bases). The CDR3 runs to 14 residues. Looked up from germline, CDR1 is KGHSH and CDR2 is LQKENI. V was trimmed by 6 bases and J by 3 bases, leaving 12 bases between them.

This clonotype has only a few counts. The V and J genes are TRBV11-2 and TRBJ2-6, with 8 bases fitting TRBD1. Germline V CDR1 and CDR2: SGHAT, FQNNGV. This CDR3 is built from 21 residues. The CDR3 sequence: CDSSMGGDRGISISGANVLTF. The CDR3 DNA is TGTGACAGTAGCATGGGGGGAGACAGGGGCATTTCCATCTCTGGGGCCAACGTCCTGACTTTC.